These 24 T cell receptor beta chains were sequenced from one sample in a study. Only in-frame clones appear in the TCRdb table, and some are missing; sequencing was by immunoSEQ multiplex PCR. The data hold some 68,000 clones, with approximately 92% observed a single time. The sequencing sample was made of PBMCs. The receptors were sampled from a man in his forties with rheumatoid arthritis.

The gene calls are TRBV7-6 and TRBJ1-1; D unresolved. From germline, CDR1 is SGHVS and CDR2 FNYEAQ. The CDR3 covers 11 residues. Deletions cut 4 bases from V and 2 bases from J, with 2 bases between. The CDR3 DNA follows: TGTGCCAGCAGCTCCAACACTGAAGCTTTCTTT. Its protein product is CASSSNTEAFF.

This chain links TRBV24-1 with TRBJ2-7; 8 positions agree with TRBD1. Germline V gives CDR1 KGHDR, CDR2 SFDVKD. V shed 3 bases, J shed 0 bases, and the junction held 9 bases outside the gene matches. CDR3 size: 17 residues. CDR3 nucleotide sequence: TGTGCCACCAGTGATCCTAGACAGGGGAGCGGCTCCTACGAGCAGTACTTC. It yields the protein CATSDPRQGSGSYEQYF.

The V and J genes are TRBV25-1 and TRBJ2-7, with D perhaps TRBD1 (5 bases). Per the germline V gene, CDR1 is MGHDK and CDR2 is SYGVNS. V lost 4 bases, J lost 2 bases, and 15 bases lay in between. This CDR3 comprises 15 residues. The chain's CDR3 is CASSASTGPPYEQYF. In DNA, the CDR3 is TGTGCCAGCAGTGCTTCCACAGGACCCCCCTACGAGCAGTACTTC.

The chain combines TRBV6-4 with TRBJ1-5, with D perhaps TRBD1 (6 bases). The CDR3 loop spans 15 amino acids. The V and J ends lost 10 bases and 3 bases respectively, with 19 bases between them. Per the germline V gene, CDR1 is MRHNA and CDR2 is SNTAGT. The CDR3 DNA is TGTGCCATAGGGGGTCAAAAGGGCTACAATCAGCCCCAGCATTTT. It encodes CAIGGQKGYNQPQHF.

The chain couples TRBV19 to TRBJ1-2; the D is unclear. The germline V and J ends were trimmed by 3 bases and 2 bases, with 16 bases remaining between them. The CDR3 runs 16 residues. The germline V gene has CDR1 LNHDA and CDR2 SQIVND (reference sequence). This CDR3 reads CASSIPNSFFNYGYTF. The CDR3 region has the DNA TGTGCCAGTAGTATTCCTAACAGTTTCTTCAACTATGGCTACACCTTC. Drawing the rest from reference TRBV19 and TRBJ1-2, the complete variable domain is DGGITQSPKYLFRKEGQNVTLSCEQNLNHDAMYWYRQDPGQGLRLIYYSQIVNDFQKGDIAEGYSVSREKKESFPLTVTSAQKNPTAFYLCASSIPNSFFNYGYTFGSGTRLTVV.

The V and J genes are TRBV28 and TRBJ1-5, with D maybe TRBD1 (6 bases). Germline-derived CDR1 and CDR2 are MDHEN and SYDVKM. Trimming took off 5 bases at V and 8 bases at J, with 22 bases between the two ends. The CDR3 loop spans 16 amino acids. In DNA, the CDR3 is TGTGCCAGCAGTACGGCGGACAGCGGGTTGTTGAAGCCCCAGCATTTT. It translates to CASSTADSGLLKPQHF.

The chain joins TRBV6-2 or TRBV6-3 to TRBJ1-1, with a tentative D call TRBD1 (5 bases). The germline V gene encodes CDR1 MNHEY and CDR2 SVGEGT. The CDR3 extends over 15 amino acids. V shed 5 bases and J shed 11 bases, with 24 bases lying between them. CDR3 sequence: CASSTPGQSYLRAFF. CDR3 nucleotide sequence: TGTGCCAGCAGTACCCCGGGGCAGTCGTACCTTCGGGCTTTCTTT.

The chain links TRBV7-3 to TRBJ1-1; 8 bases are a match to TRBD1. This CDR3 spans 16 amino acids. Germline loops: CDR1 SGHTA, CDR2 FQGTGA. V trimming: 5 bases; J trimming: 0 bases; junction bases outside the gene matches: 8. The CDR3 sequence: CASSKDREDMNTEAFF. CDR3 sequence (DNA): TGTGCCAGCAGCAAGGACAGGGAGGATATGAACACTGAAGCTTTCTTT.

Written as DNA, the CDR3 is TGTGCCAGCAGCACACTCAAGGAGTATAATTCACCCCTCCACTTT. Translating it yields CASSTLKEYNSPLHF. This sequence joins TRBV27 and TRBJ1-6; D unclear. V was clipped by 6 bases and J by 4 bases, with 13 bases between them. Germline lookup yields CDR1 MNHEY and CDR2 SMNVEV (reference sequence). This CDR3 has 15 residues.

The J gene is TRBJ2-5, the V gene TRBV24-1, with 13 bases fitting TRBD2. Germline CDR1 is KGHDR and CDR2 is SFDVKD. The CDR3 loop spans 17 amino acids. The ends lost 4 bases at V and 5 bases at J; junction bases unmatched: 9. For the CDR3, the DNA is TGTGCCACCAGTGAGGGGACTAGCGGGATTCAATTGGAGACCCAGTACTTC. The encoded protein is CATSEGTSGIQLETQYF.

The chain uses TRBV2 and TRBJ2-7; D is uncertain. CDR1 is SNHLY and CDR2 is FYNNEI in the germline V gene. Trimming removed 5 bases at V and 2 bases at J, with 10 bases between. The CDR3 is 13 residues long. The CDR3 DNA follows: TGTGCCAGCAGTCCCCCGATTACCTACGAGCAGTACTTC. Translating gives CASSPPITYEQYF.

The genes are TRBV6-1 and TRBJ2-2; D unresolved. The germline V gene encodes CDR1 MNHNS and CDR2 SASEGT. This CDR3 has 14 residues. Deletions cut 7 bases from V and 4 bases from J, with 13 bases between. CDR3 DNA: TGTGCCAGCATTCTGACTGGCCGCACCGGGGAGCTGTTTTTT. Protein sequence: CASILTGRTGELFF.

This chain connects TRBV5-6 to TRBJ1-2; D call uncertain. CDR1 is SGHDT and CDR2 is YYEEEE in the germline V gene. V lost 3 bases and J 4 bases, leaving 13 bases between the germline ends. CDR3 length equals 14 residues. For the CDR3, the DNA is TGTGCCAGCAGCTCGGACGGCCCGGGCTATGGCTACACCTTC. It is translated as CASSSDGPGYGYTF.

CDR3 in amino acids: CASSPRLNTEAFF. The CDR3 region has the DNA TGTGCCAGCAGCCCCCGCCTGAACACTGAAGCTTTCTTT. The chain is built from TRBV5-4 and TRBJ1-1; the D is unclear. Trimming shortened V by 4 bases and J by 0 bases, and 7 bases separated the two germline ends. Germline values: CDR1 SGHNT, CDR2 YYREEE (reference sequence). The CDR3 totals 13 residues.

CDR3 in amino acids: CASTTGRTDTQYF. As DNA, the CDR3 is TGTGCCAGTACAACAGGGCGCACAGATACGCAGTATTTT. This sequence joins TRBV18 and TRBJ2-3; a weak D match, TRBD1 (6 bases). This CDR3 is built from 13 residues. Germline V gene sequence: CDR1 KGHSH, CDR2 LQKENI. The V and J ends lost 9 bases and 1 base respectively, with 11 bases between them. Full variable domain (rest looked up from reference TRBV18 and TRBJ2-3): NAGVMQNPRHLVRRRGQEARLRCSPMKGHSHVYWYRQLPEEGLKFMVYLQKENIIDESGMPKERFSAEFPKEGPSILRIQQVVRGDSAAYFCASTTGRTDTQYFGPGTRLTVL.

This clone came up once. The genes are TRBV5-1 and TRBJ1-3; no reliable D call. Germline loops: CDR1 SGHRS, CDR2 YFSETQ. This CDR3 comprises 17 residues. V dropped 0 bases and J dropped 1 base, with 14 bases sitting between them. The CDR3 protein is CASSLDRGRQSGNTIYF. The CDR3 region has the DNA TGCGCCAGCAGCTTGGATCGCGGGCGGCAGTCTGGAAACACCATATATTTT.

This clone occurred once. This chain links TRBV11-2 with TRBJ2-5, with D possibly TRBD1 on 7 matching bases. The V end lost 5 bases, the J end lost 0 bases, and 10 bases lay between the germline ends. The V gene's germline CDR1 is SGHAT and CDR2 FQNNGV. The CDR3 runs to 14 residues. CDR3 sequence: CASSQGGHQETQYF. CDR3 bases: TGTGCCAGCAGCCAGGGGGGCCACCAAGAGACCCAGTACTTC.

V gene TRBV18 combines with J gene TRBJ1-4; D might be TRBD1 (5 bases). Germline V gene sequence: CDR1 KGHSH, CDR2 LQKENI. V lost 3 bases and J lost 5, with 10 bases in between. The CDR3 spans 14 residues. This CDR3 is CASSPGRRNEKLFF. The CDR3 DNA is TGTGCCAGCTCACCGGGACGGCGAAATGAAAAACTGTTTTTT.

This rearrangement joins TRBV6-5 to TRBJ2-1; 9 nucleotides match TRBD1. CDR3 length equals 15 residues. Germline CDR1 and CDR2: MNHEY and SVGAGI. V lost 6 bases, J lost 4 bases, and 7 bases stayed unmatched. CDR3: CASRPDRGPYNEQFF. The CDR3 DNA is TGTGCCAGCAGGCCGGACAGGGGACCTTACAATGAGCAGTTCTTC.

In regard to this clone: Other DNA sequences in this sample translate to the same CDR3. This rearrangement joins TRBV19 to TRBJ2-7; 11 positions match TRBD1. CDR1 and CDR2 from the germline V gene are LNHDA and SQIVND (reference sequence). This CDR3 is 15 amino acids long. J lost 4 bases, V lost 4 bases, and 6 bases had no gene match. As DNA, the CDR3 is TGTGCCAGTAGTACCGGGACAGGGGGGACTTACGAGCAGTACTTC. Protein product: CASSTGTGGTYEQYF.

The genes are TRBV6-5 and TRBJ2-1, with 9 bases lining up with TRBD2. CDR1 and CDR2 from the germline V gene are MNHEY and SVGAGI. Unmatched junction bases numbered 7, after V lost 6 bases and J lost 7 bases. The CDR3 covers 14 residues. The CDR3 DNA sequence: TGTGCCAGCAGGACGCGGGGGGGCCTTAATGAGCAGTTCTTC. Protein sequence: CASRTRGGLNEQFF.

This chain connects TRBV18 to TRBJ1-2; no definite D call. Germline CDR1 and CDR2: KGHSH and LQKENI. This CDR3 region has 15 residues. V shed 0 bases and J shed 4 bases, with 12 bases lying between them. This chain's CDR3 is CASSPPTGMLYGYTF. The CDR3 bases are TGTGCCAGCTCACCACCGACCGGGATGCTCTATGGCTACACCTTC.

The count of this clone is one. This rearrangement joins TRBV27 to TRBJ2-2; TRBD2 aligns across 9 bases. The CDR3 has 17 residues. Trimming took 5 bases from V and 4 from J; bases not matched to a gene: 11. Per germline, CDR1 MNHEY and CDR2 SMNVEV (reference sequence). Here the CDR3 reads CASSPDPGLAGTGELFF. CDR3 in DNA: TGTGCCAGCAGTCCCGACCCGGGACTAGCAGGCACCGGGGAGCTGTTTTTT.

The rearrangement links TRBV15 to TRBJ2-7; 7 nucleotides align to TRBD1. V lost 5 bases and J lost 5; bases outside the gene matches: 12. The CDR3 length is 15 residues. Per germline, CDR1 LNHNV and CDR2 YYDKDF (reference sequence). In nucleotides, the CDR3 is TGTGCCACCAGCGACCTGACAGGGCCCCTGGACGAGCAGTACTTC. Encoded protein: CATSDLTGPLDEQYF.